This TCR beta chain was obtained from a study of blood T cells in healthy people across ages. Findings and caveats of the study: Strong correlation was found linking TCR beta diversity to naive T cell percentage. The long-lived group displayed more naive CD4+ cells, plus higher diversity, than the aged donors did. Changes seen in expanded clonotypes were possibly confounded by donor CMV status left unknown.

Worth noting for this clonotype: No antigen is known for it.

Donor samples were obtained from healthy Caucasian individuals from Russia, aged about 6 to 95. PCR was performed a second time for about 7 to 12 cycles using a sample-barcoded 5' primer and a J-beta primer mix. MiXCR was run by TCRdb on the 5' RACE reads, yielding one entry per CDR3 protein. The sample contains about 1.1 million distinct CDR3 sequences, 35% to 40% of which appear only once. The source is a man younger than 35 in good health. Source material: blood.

This CDR3 reads CASSQDWVTGELFF. The CDR3 DNA is TGCGCCAGCAGCCAAGATTGGGTCACCGGGGAGCTGTTTTTT. The genes are TRBV4-1 and TRBJ2-2; unclear D gene. Germline V gene lookup returns CDR1 MGHRA and CDR2 YSYEKL. The V gene lost 0 bases and the J gene lost 4 bases, with 6 bases spanning the gap. The CDR3 is 14 amino acids.